The 16 T cell receptor beta chains below were found in one sample sequenced in a study of T-cell reconstitution after alpha-beta-depleted transplantation in children. Preparation of the TCRbeta library involved a method that used unique molecular identifiers. MiXCR, run by TCRdb on the PCR reads, gives a single entry per CDR3 protein. This table holds 500,000 to 600,000 distinct CDR3 sequences, 15% to 20% found once. Specimen: PBMCs from the stem cell graft donor, collected from the stem cell graft. The origin of the receptors is a human donor who donated a stem cell graft to a child with acute lymphoblastic leukemia.

The rearrangement joins TRBV6-1 to TRBJ2-2; tentative D call: TRBD2 (5 bases). Per the germline V gene, CDR1 is MNHNS and CDR2 is SASEGT. V lost 5 bases and J 8 bases, leaving 12 bases between the germline ends. This CDR3 region has 13 residues. DNA for the CDR3: TGTGCCAGCAGTCCTGGGCCGGGAGGGGAGCTGTTTTTT. It specifies CASSPGPGGELFF.

This clonotype was recorded only once. The chain employs TRBV19 and TRBJ1-2, with 7 nucleotides matching TRBD1. Losses at the gene ends were 2 bases for V and 4 bases for J; bases not matched to a gene: 10. Per germline, CDR1 LNHDA and CDR2 SQIVND (reference sequence). The CDR3 totals 16 residues. The CDR3 is CASSILGGQEAYGYTF. The DNA for the CDR3 is TGTGCCAGTAGTATATTGGGCGGACAGGAGGCCTATGGCTACACCTTC.

A few counts support this clonotype. The chain is built from TRBV6-5 and TRBJ2-7; no definite D call. Germline values: CDR1 MNHEY, CDR2 SVGAGI. V was cut by 0 bases and J by 2 bases, with 11 bases left in between. This CDR3 is built from 15 residues. CDR3 residues: CASSYSWAGTYEQYF. DNA of the CDR3: TGTGCCAGCAGTTACTCGTGGGCCGGTACCTACGAGCAGTACTTC.

This clonotype has only a few counts. V is TRBV5-1 and J is TRBJ2-1, with TRBD1 as a possible D gene (6 bases). This CDR3 comprises 15 residues. Germline V gene data show CDR1 as SGHRS and CDR2 as YFSETQ. The V gene lost 0 bases and the J gene lost 7 bases, with 14 bases spanning the gap. CDR3 region: CASSLVRRGGNEQFF. CDR3 DNA: TGCGCCAGCAGCTTGGTTCGCAGGGGTGGAAATGAGCAGTTCTTC.

V usage is TRBV2 and J usage is TRBJ1-1; D possibly corresponds to TRBD1 (6 bases). V was trimmed by 2 bases and J by 1 base, leaving 11 bases between them. CDR1 SNHLY and CDR2 FYNNEI come from the germline V gene. The length of the CDR3 is 15 residues. The CDR3 DNA reads as TGTGCCAGCAGTGAAATCAGGGGAGGGAACACTGAAGCTTTCTTT. Its translation is CASSEIRGGNTEAFF.

This clonotype was found many times. The chain recombines TRBV5-8 with TRBJ1-6; D not certain. Germline CDR1 is SGHTS and CDR2 is YDEGEE. V lost 2 bases and J 9 bases, leaving 3 bases between the germline ends. This CDR3 is 11 amino acids long. CDR3 amino acids: CASSFGSPLHF. CDR3 DNA sequence: TGTGCCAGCAGCTTTGGTTCACCCCTCCACTTT.

The chain employs TRBV18 and TRBJ2-7; 9 nucleotides match TRBD2. The CDR3 contains 14 residues. Germline V lookup: CDR1 KGHSH, CDR2 LQKENI. The junction had 9 bases not matched to a gene; V was cut back by 8 bases and J by 4 bases. As DNA, the CDR3 is TGTGCCAGCACGAACCTAGCGGGATCGTACGAGCAGTACTTC. This codes for CASTNLAGSYEQYF.

This rearrangement joins TRBV12-3 or TRBV12-4 to TRBJ1-5; 8 bases are shared with TRBD1. The V gene end was trimmed by 5 bases and the J gene end by 5 bases; junction bases not matched to a gene: 11. The length of the CDR3 is 16 residues. The CDR3 nucleotides read TGTGCCAGCAGTCCCAGTGACAGGGGAGGCGATCAGCCCCAGCATTTT. Its protein product is CASSPSDRGGDQPQHF.

The chain carries TRBV5-1 and TRBJ1-2, with a possible D match to TRBD1 (6 bases). CDR3 length: 16 residues. Per the germline V gene, CDR1 is SGHRS and CDR2 is YFSETQ. V was cut by 0 bases and J by 4 bases, with 16 bases left in between. This CDR3 reads CASSLEQQGSTYGYTF. The CDR3 DNA reads TGCGCCAGCAGCTTGGAACAACAGGGATCGACCTATGGCTACACCTTC.

Only a few counts were recorded for this clonotype. The chain carries TRBV4-1 and TRBJ2-3, with 11 bases aligning to TRBD2. This CDR3 is built from 16 residues. Trimming removed 4 bases from V and 7 bases from J; junction bases left unmatched: 10. Germline V gene lookup returns CDR1 MGHRA and CDR2 YSYEKL. This CDR3 reads CASSPRLAGISNTQYF. The CDR3 nucleotides are TGCGCCAGCAGCCCCCGACTAGCGGGAATTTCCAATACGCAGTATTTT.

The CDR3 DNA reads as TGTGCCAGCACCATGGGACAAACCTACAATGAGCAGTTCTTC. Its translation is CASTMGQTYNEQFF. The chain combines TRBV12-3 or TRBV12-4 with TRBJ2-1; tentatively, D is TRBD1 (6 bases). V lost 7 bases to trimming and J lost 2 bases, with 12 bases between them. The CDR3 is made up of 14 amino acids.

This chain's CDR3 is CASSYRDRGGRAFF. The CDR3 coding sequence is TGTGCCAGCAGTTACAGGGACAGGGGAGGGCGAGCTTTCTTT. The V call is TRBV6-5, the J call TRBJ1-1; TRBD1 matches 10 bases. This CDR3 spans 14 amino acids. Unmatched junction bases numbered 7, after V lost 2 bases and J lost 10 bases. Per germline, CDR1 MNHEY and CDR2 SVGAGI.

This clonotype was seen a handful of times. The rearrangement links TRBV27 to TRBJ2-1; TRBD1 matches at 7 bases. With V trimmed by 1 base and J by 6 bases, 6 bases remained unmatched. The CDR3 has 15 residues. CDR1 and CDR2 from the germline V gene are MNHEY and SMNVEV (reference sequence). CDR3 loop: CASSLFVGTVNEQFF. The CDR3 coding sequence is TGTGCCAGCAGTTTATTCGTTGGGACAGTCAATGAGCAGTTCTTC.

The gene calls are TRBV27 and TRBJ1-2; D unresolved. The CDR3 has 15 residues. The V gene lost 0 bases and the J gene lost 1 base, with 9 bases spanning the gap. CDR1 MNHEY and CDR2 SMNVEV come from the germline V gene (reference sequence). This CDR3 reads CASSLSTGFNYGYTF. The DNA of the CDR3 is TGTGCCAGCAGTTTATCCACGGGGTTTAACTATGGCTACACCTTC.

A few counts support this clonotype. The chain has TRBV11-2 and TRBJ2-7; D is ambiguous. The germline V and J ends were trimmed by 7 bases and 3 bases, with 7 bases remaining between them. CDR3 length: 11 residues. Germline-derived CDR1 and CDR2 are SGHAT and FQNNGV. This chain's CDR3 is CASTDYYEQYF. CDR3 bases: TGTGCCAGCACCGATTACTACGAGCAGTACTTC. The whole variable domain, remainder taken from reference TRBV11-2 and TRBJ2-7, is EAGVAQSPRYKIIEKRQSVAFWCNPISGHATLYWYQQILGQGPKLLIQFQNNGVVDDSQLPKDRFSAERLKGVDSTLKIQPAKLEDSAVYLCASTDYYEQYFGPGTRLTVT.

This clonotype was seen only a few times. The chain carries TRBV28 and TRBJ2-7; TRBD1 matches 9 bases. With 7 bases clipped from V and 6 bases from J, the junction kept 10 bases outside the gene matches. CDR3 length: 14 residues. Germline loops: CDR1 MDHEN, CDR2 SYDVKM. The CDR3 region has the DNA TGTGCCAGCATTTCCGGGACAGGGATTCGCGAGCAGTACTTC. It codes for CASISGTGIREQYF.